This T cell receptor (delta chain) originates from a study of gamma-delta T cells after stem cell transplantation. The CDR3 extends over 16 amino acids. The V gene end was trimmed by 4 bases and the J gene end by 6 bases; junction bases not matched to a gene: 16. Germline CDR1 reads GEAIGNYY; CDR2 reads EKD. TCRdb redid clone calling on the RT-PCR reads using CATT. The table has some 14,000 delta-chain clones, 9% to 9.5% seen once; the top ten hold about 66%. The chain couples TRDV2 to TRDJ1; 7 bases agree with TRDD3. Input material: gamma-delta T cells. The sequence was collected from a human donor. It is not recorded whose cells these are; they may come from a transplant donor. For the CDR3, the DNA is TGTGCCTGTGAACTTCTGGGGGCTCCGCTTACCTATAAACTCATCTTT. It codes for CACELLGAPLTYKLIF.